This T cell receptor beta chain is drawn from a study of cytomegalovirus exposure and HLA in healthy donors. Concerning this clone itself: Its antigen is undetermined.

Both 60 Vbeta primers and 13 Jbeta primers went into the PCR. Clones were read by immunoSEQ multiplex PCR, and TCRdb kept only the in-frame ones, dropping some. The sample comprises around 110,000 clones, about 75% of which are singletons, and 2.5% to 3% rests with the top ten. Findings and caveats of the study: A later analysis linked a missense variant in DCLRE1C to the trimming of TCR beta V and J genes. In all likelihood, a cluster of highly shared sequence variants was a sequencing artifact. CMV serostatus stood as the only immune exposure information on hand.

The sequenced sample was PBMCs. The TCR sequence derives from a male donor in good health and CMV-seropositive.

The CDR3 bases are TGCGCCAGCAGCTATACAGGGGAAGCTTTCTTT. It is translated as CASSYTGEAFF. V is TRBV4-3 and J is TRBJ1-1; D may be TRBD1 (6 bases). V shed 5 bases and J shed 8 bases, with 9 bases lying between them. This CDR3 is built from 11 residues. The germline V gene encodes CDR1 LGHNA and CDR2 YSLEER.